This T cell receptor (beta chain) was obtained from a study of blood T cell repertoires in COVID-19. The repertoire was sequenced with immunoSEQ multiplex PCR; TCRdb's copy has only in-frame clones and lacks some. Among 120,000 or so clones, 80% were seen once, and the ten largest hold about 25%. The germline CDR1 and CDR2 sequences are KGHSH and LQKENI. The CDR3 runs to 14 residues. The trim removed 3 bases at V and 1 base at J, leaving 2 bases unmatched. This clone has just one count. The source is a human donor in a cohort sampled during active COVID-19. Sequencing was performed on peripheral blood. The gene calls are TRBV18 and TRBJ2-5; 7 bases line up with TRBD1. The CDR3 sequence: CASSPGQLQETQYF. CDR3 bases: TGTGCCAGCTCACCGGGACAGCTCCAAGAGACCCAGTACTTC.